Below are 31 T cell receptor beta chains sequenced from a single sample in a study of Ad26.COV2.S vaccination and SARS-CoV-2 variants. Only in-frame clones appear in the TCRdb table, and some are missing; sequencing was by immunoSEQ multiplex PCR. The sample holds about 440,000 clones; less than 95% are singletons and the top ten take about 4.4%. Treatment: around 19 received Ad26.COV2.S at low or high dose, single or two shots; roughly five received placebo; per-sample allocation not given. Specimen acquisition occurred on day 63 following the initial vaccine or placebo injection. Material: peripheral blood, obtained in a trial of Ad26.COV2.S vaccine versus placebo. Receptors originate from a person aged 18-65 years who received the Ad26.COV2.S COVID-19 vaccine or a placebo.

The chain combines TRBV21-1 with TRBJ1-3; TRBD1 was called by the table and not checked on the DNA. TRBV21-1 corresponds to a pseudogene. The CDR3 has 19 residues. The DNA for the CDR3 is TGTGCCAGCAGCAAATTTGGAACAGCACCTCCTATCTCTGGAAACACCATATATTTT. Translating gives CASSKFGTAPPISGNTIYF.

J is TRBJ1-2 and V is TRBV6-1; D not certain. CDR1 MNHNS and CDR2 SASEGT come from the germline V gene. V lost 1 base and J lost 5, with 11 bases in between. CDR3 length: 14 amino acids. Here the CDR3 DNA reads TGTGCCAGCAGTGAAGGCGCAAGCGGATATGGCTACACCTTC. Residues: CASSEGASGYGYTF.

V usage is TRBV19 and J usage is TRBJ2-7; D gene uncertain. This CDR3 is built from 15 residues. V lost 1 base, J lost 5 bases, and 15 bases lay in between. CDR1 and CDR2 (germline): LNHDA, SQIVND (reference sequence). The CDR3 loop reads CASSIGPEPRNEQYF. CDR3 bases: TGTGCCAGTAGTATAGGGCCAGAGCCTAGGAACGAGCAGTACTTC.

V and J are TRBV3-1 (or the pseudogene TRBV3-2) and TRBJ1-3; D not resolved. This CDR3 is 12 amino acids long. Germline V lookup: CDR1 LGHDT, CDR2 YNNKEL (reference sequence). Trimming cost V 0 bases and J 3 bases, with 0 bases left between them. This CDR3 is CASSQDGNTIYF. The CDR3, as DNA: TGTGCCAGCAGCCAAGATGGAAACACCATATATTTT.

The rearrangement joins TRBV6-2 or TRBV6-3 to TRBJ1-4; maybe TRBD1 (5 bases). Per germline, CDR1 MNHEY and CDR2 SVGEGT. Trimming removed 4 bases from V and 8 bases from J, with 17 bases in between. The CDR3 runs 15 residues. CDR3 bases: TGTGCCAGCAGTTCGGGCCTTCCACGGGGGGAAAAACTGTTTTTT. Its translation: CASSSGLPRGEKLFF.

V usage is TRBV9 and J usage is TRBJ2-1; D call uncertain. The CDR3 runs to 14 residues. V dropped 5 bases and J dropped 5 bases, with 14 bases sitting between them. Germline loops: CDR1 SGDLS, CDR2 YYNGEE. CDR3 residues: CASRDDHGNNEQFF. CDR3 nucleotide sequence: TGTGCCAGCAGGGACGATCACGGCAACAATGAGCAGTTCTTC.

CDR3 sequence (DNA): TGTGCCAGCAGCTTAGGAGATGAGCAGTTCTTC. It is translated as CASSLGDEQFF. V and J are TRBV7-3 and TRBJ2-1, with D uncertain. Trimming pared 2 bases from V and 8 bases from J, leaving 4 bases between. The length of the CDR3 is 11 residues. Germline V gene sequence: CDR1 SGHTA, CDR2 FQGTGA.

J is TRBJ1-2 and V is TRBV5-1; D is perhaps TRBD1 (5 bases). Trimming cost V 0 bases and J 7 bases, with 13 bases left between them. The V gene's germline CDR1 is SGHRS and CDR2 YFSETQ. The CDR3 sequence is 14 residues long. The CDR3: CASSLGQPAGGYTF. CDR3 in DNA: TGCGCCAGCAGCTTGGGACAGCCGGCGGGTGGCTACACCTTC.

The rearrangement uses TRBV10-3 and TRBJ2-3; tentative D call: TRBD2 (5 bases). Looked up from germline, CDR1 is ENHRY and CDR2 is SYGVKD. The CDR3 length is 13 residues. The germline V and J ends were trimmed by 3 bases and 6 bases, with 10 bases remaining between them. DNA for the CDR3: TGTGCCATCAGTGACGGAGTAGCGGATACGCAGTATTTT. This encodes CAISDGVADTQYF.

The chain combines TRBV29-1 with TRBJ1-1, with 8 bases matching TRBD1. Germline CDR1 and CDR2: SQVTM and ANQGSEA. After removal of 5 bases from V and 5 bases from J, the junction contained 7 bases not matched to a gene. The CDR3 spans 13 residues. The CDR3 protein is CSVSGQGQTEAFF. The DNA of the CDR3 is TGCAGCGTTTCTGGACAGGGTCAAACTGAAGCTTTCTTT.

The rearrangement joins TRBV7-2 to TRBJ1-5; D remains unclear. Germline CDR1 is SGHTA and CDR2 is FQGNSA. Trimming cost V 2 bases and J 5 bases, with 7 bases left between them. The CDR3 is made up of 13 amino acids. The CDR3 sequence is CASSLTGDQPQHF. The CDR3, as DNA: TGTGCCAGCAGCTTAACGGGAGATCAGCCCCAGCATTTT.

The chain employs TRBV27 and TRBJ2-1; 8 bases agree with TRBD1. The germline gives CDR1 MNHEY, CDR2 SMNVEV (reference sequence). V gave up 1 base and J gave up 9 bases; unmatched junction bases: 8. The length of the CDR3 is 15 residues. Here the CDR3 reads CASSLLPGQGVEQFF. In DNA, the CDR3 is TGTGCCAGCAGTTTATTGCCCGGACAGGGCGTTGAGCAGTTCTTC.

The rearrangement links TRBV27 to TRBJ2-7, with D possibly matching TRBD2 (6 bases). Trimming shortened V by 0 bases and J by 2 bases, and 11 bases separated the two germline ends. Per germline, CDR1 MNHEY and CDR2 SMNVEV (reference sequence). This CDR3 spans 15 amino acids. CDR3 in amino acids: CASSLSGEEPYEQYF. The CDR3 DNA reads as TGTGCCAGCAGTTTATCTGGGGAGGAACCCTACGAGCAGTACTTC.

The chain uses TRBV7-9 and TRBJ2-7, with D possibly matching TRBD2 (5 bases). Germline V CDR1 and CDR2: SEHNR, FQNEAQ (reference sequence). V was trimmed by 1 base and J by 3 bases, leaving 7 bases between them. CDR3 length: 13 amino acids. The CDR3, as DNA: TGTGCCAGCAGCTTAGTTGAGGGCTACGAGCAGTACTTC. It is translated as CASSLVEGYEQYF.

The chain has TRBV28 and TRBJ2-1; no reliable D call. Germline loops: CDR1 MDHEN, CDR2 SYDVKM. This CDR3 contains 14 residues. V lost 5 bases, J lost 7 bases, and 15 bases lay in between. CDR3 bases: TGTGCCAGCAGTCCCAGGACGGTCTTGAATGAGCAGTTCTTC. It is translated as CASSPRTVLNEQFF. The variable domain in full, completed from reference TRBV28 and TRBJ2-1, reads DVKVTQSSRYLVKRTGEKVFLECVQDMDHENMFWYRQDPGLGLRLIYFSYDVKMKEKGDIPEGYSVSREKKERFSLILESASTNQTSMYLCASSPRTVLNEQFFGPGTRLTVL.

The chain couples TRBV10-3 to TRBJ2-4; the D gene is possibly TRBD1 (5 bases). The CDR3 has 13 amino acids. V lost 3 bases, J lost 8 bases, and 11 bases lay in between. Germline V gene lookup returns CDR1 ENHRY and CDR2 SYGVKD. The CDR3, as DNA: TGTGCCATCAGTGATCGACAGTCTTACATTCAGTACTTC. Its protein product is CAISDRQSYIQYF.

The J gene is TRBJ2-1, the V gene TRBV5-1; no firm D call. Looked up from germline, CDR1 is SGHRS and CDR2 is YFSETQ. The CDR3 has 15 residues. Trimming removed 0 bases from V and 2 bases from J, with 9 bases in between. DNA of the CDR3: TGCGCCAGCAGCTTGGCACTGTCCGCCTACAATGAGCAGTTCTTC. Amino acid sequence: CASSLALSAYNEQFF.

V is TRBV6-1 and J is TRBJ2-1; no firm D call. This CDR3 has 15 residues. V was trimmed by 1 base and J by 0 bases, leaving 7 bases between them. Germline V lookup: CDR1 MNHNS, CDR2 SASEGT. This CDR3 is CASSEGAVSYNEQFF. In DNA form, the CDR3 reads TGTGCCAGCAGTGAAGGCGCAGTCTCCTACAATGAGCAGTTCTTC.

The chain couples TRBV2 to TRBJ1-5; D unclear. This CDR3 is 14 amino acids long. The ends were cut back, 3 bases at V and 0 bases at J, with 6 bases in the middle. CDR1 is SNHLY and CDR2 is FYNNEI in the germline V gene. Here the CDR3 DNA reads TGTGCCAGCAGTGATCTGGTTAGCAATCAGCCCCAGCATTTT. This gives the protein CASSDLVSNQPQHF.

The genes are TRBV7-2 and TRBJ2-7, with a weak D call TRBD2 (6 bases). The CDR3 loop spans 16 amino acids. Looked up from germline, CDR1 is SGHTA and CDR2 is FQGNSA. V lost 1 base and J 1 base, leaving 14 bases between the germline ends. The CDR3 region is CASSLGGGIGSYEQYF. CDR3 coding DNA: TGTGCCAGCAGCTTAGGGGGCGGGATCGGATCCTACGAGCAGTACTTC. The whole variable domain, remainder taken from reference TRBV7-2 and TRBJ2-7, is GAGVSQSPSNKVTEKGKDVELRCDPISGHTALYWYRQSLGQGLEFLIYFQGNSAPDKSGLPSDRFSAERTGGSVSTLTIQRTQQEDSAVYLCASSLGGGIGSYEQYFGPGTRLTVT.

Only a few counts were recorded for this clone. The junction departs from germline at one end; a sequencing error may be responsible. V usage is TRBV5-1 and J usage is TRBJ2-1; D unclear. CDR1 SGHRS and CDR2 YFSETQ come from the germline V gene. CDR3 length: 15 amino acids. The CDR3, as DNA: TGCGCCAGCTCCCCGACGCATCAGAGTTACAATGAGCGGTTCTTC. It yields the protein CASSPTHQSYNERFF. The variable domain in full, completed from reference TRBV5-1 and TRBJ2-1, reads KAGVTQTPRYLIKTRGQQVTLSCSPISGHRSVSWYQQTPGQGLQFLFEYFSETQRNKGNFPGRFSGRQFSNSRSEMNVSTLELGDSALYLCASSPTHQSYNERFFGPGTRLTVL.

V is TRBV28 and J is TRBJ2-1; possibly TRBD1 for D (6 bases). There are 14 residues in the CDR3. The V and J ends lost 8 bases and 3 bases respectively, with 14 bases between them. Germline V gene sequence: CDR1 MDHEN, CDR2 SYDVKM. CDR3 coding DNA: TGTGCCAGCTCCCAGGAACAGGGCTACAATGAGCAGTTCTTC. Translation gives CASSQEQGYNEQFF.

The chain links TRBV9 to TRBJ2-1; D is uncertain. V was pared by 3 bases and J by 0 bases, with 10 bases between. The germline V gene encodes CDR1 SGDLS and CDR2 YYNGEE. This CDR3 has 15 residues. CDR3 in DNA: TGTGCCAGCAGCGCTGACCCCAACTCCTACAATGAGCAGTTCTTC. Amino acids: CASSADPNSYNEQFF. Combining the CDR3 with reference TRBV9 and TRBJ2-1 gives the whole variable domain DSGVTQTPKHLITATGQRVTLRCSPRSGDLSVYWYQQSLDQGLQFLIQYYNGEERAKGNILERFSAQQFPDLHSELNLSSLELGDSALYFCASSADPNSYNEQFFGPGTRLTVL.

Worth noting for this clone: Compared with germline, one end of the junction differs, possibly owing to a read error. The V and J genes are TRBV7-2 and TRBJ2-1; 13 nucleotides align to TRBD2. CDR1 and CDR2 from the germline V gene are SGHTA and FQGNSA. This CDR3 has 19 amino acids. The CDR3 DNA reads as TGTGCCAGCAGCTCGGGACTAGCGGGAAGACTAAGCTCCTACAGTGAGCAGTTCTTC. Protein sequence: CASSSGLAGRLSSYSEQFF.

The V call is TRBV25-1, the J call TRBJ2-1; D remains unclear. CDR1 and CDR2 (germline): MGHDK, SYGVNS. The CDR3 length is 13 residues. Trimming shortened V by 4 bases and J by 4 bases, and 8 bases separated the two germline ends. The CDR3 DNA sequence: TGTGCCAGCAGTGGAACATTGTACAATGAGCAGTTCTTC. Its translation: CASSGTLYNEQFF.

The chain employs TRBV10-3 and TRBJ1-2; 12 bases match TRBD1. V shed 6 bases and J 2 bases; nucleotides not matched to a gene: 7. The CDR3 length is 16 residues. Germline CDR1 and CDR2: ENHRY and SYGVKD. The CDR3 sequence: CAIRAGTGGYNYGYTF. The CDR3 nucleotides are TGTGCCATCAGAGCCGGGACAGGGGGCTACAACTATGGCTACACCTTC.

The chain couples TRBV27 to TRBJ2-7; D unresolved. Per the germline V gene, CDR1 is MNHEY and CDR2 is SMNVEV (reference sequence). Trimming pared 2 bases from V and 2 bases from J, leaving 7 bases between. This CDR3 spans 13 amino acids. CDR3 sequence (DNA): TGTGCCAGCAGTTTAAGGGCGACCTACGAGCAGTACTTC. The encoded protein is CASSLRATYEQYF.

The V gene is TRBV29-1, the J gene TRBJ2-7, with 7 bases lining up with TRBD2. From germline, CDR1 is SQVTM and CDR2 ANQGSEA. The CDR3 length is 15 residues. CDR3 sequence (DNA): TGCACCCACCCCGCTAGCGGATCTAGGCTCGACGAGCAGTACTTC. It yields the protein CTHPASGSRLDEQYF.

This chain joins TRBV18 and TRBJ2-7; 14 bases fit TRBD2. V shed 3 bases, J shed 3 bases, and the junction held 4 bases outside the gene matches. Germline assignment: CDR1 KGHSH and CDR2 LQKENI. The CDR3 totals 16 residues. DNA of the CDR3: TGTGCCAGCTCACCGTCCGGGACTAGCGGGAGCTACGAGCAGTACTTC. Its translation: CASSPSGTSGSYEQYF.

The V gene is TRBV3-1 (or the pseudogene TRBV3-2), the J gene TRBJ2-5, with D tentatively TRBD2 (6 bases). This CDR3 region has 14 residues. Germline V CDR1 and CDR2: LGHDT, YNNKEL (reference sequence). With 4 bases removed from V and 4 bases from J, the gap between germline ends came to 13 bases. The DNA of the CDR3 is TGTGCCAGCAGCCCGCCGGGAGACCTAGAGACCCAGTACTTC. The encoded protein is CASSPPGDLETQYF.

This chain uses TRBV5-1 with TRBJ2-7; unclear D gene. This CDR3 contains 14 residues. The V end lost 3 bases, the J end lost 3 bases, and 13 bases lay between the germline ends. From germline, CDR1 is SGHRS and CDR2 YFSETQ. CDR3: CASSWRVGVYEQYF. CDR3 nucleotides: TGCGCCAGCAGCTGGAGAGTCGGAGTCTACGAGCAGTACTTC.